This T cell receptor (beta chain) was obtained from a study of OX40 agonist ivuxolimab in advanced cancers. About the research overall: Dose-escalation subjects each had hepatocellular carcinoma, melanoma, renal cell or head and neck cancer.

To note about this clone: Antigen unknown.

This table comes from immunoSEQ multiplex PCR, and its TCRdb copy is limited to in-frame clones, with some not included. The repertoire holds about 64,000 clones, 80% to 90% seen once, with roughly an eighth in the top ten. Study conclusions and caveats: CD8+ T cells (on average) carried more expanded clones than CD4+ T cells. The study observed clonal expansion of CD4+ and CD8+ blood T cells by week 6 at 0.1 to 3.0 mg/kg.

Germline lookup yields CDR1 LNHDA and CDR2 SQIVND (reference sequence). The V and J ends lost 5 bases and 4 bases respectively, with 14 bases between them. The CDR3 has 14 residues. This sequence originates from an adult with an advanced solid tumor such as melanoma, head and neck, liver or kidney cancer. V and J are TRBV19 and TRBJ1-1; D is ambiguous. The sequencing here drew on CD4+ or CD8+ T cells sorted from blood, taken in a trial of the OX40 agonist ivuxolimab. CDR3 DNA: TGTGCCAGTAGTTCCGAGTGGACGGGCACTGAAGCTTTCTTT. Translated: CASSSEWTGTEAFF.